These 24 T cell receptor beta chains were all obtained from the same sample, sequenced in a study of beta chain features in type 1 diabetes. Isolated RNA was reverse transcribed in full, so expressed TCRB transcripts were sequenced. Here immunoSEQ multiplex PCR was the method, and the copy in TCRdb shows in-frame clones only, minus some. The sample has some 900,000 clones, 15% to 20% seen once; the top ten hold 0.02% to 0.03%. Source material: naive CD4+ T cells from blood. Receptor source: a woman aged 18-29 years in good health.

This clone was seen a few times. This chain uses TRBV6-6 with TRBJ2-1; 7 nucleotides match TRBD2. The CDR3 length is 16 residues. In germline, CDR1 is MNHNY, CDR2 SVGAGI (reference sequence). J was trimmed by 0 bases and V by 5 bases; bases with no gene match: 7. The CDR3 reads CASSAGTTNSYNEQFF. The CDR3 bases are TGTGCCAGCAGTGCCGGGACTACCAACTCCTACAATGAGCAGTTCTTC.

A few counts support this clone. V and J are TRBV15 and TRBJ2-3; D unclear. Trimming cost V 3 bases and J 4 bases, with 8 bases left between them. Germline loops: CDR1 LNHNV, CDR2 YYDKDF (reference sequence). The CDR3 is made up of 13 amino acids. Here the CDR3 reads CATSSGAADTQYF. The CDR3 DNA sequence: TGTGCCACCAGCAGCGGTGCCGCAGATACGCAGTATTTT. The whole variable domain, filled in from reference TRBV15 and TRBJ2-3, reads DAMVIQNPRYQVTQFGKPVTLSCSQTLNHNVMYWYQQKSSQAPKLLFHYYDKDFNNEADTPDNFQSRRPNTSFCFLDIRSPGLGDTAMYLCATSSGAADTQYFGPGTRLTVL.

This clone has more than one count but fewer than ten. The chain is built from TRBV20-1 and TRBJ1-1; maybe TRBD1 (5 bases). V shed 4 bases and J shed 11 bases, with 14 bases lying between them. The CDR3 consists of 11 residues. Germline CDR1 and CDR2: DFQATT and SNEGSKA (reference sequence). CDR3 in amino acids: CSATPGTWAFF. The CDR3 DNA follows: TGCAGTGCTACCCCGGGGACTTGGGCTTTCTTT.

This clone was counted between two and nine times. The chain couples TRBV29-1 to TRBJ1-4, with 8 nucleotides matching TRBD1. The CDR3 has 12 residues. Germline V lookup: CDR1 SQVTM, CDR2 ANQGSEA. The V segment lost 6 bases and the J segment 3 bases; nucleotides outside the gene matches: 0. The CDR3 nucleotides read TGCAGCGTACAGGGGGCTAATGAAAAACTGTTTTTT. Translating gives CSVQGANEKLFF.

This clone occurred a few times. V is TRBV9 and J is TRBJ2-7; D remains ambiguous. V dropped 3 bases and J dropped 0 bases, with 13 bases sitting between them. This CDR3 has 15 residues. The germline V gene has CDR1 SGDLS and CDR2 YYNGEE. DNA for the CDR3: TGTGCCAGCAGCGCAGGTATTGGTGGCTCCTACGAGCAGTACTTC. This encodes CASSAGIGGSYEQYF. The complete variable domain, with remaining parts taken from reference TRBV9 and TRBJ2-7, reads DSGVTQTPKHLITATGQRVTLRCSPRSGDLSVYWYQQSLDQGLQFLIQYYNGEERAKGNILERFSAQQFPDLHSELNLSSLELGDSALYFCASSAGIGGSYEQYFGPGTRLTVT.

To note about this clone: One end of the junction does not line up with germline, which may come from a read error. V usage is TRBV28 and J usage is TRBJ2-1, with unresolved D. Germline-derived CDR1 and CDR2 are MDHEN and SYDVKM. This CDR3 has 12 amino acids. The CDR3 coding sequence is TGTGCCAGCAGATTATCCTACAATGAGCAGTTCTTC. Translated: CASRLSYNEQFF.

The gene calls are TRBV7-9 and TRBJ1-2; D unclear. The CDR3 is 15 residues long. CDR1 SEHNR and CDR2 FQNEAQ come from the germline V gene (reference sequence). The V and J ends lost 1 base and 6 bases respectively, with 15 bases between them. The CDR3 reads CASSLDRFRQDGYTF. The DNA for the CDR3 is TGTGCCAGCAGCTTAGACCGTTTCCGTCAAGATGGCTACACCTTC.

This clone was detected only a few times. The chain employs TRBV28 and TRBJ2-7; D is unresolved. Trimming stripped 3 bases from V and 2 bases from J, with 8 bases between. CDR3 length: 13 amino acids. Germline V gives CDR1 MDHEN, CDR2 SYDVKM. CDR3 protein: CASSFLTAYEQYF. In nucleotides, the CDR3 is TGTGCCAGCAGTTTTCTGACGGCCTACGAGCAGTACTTC.

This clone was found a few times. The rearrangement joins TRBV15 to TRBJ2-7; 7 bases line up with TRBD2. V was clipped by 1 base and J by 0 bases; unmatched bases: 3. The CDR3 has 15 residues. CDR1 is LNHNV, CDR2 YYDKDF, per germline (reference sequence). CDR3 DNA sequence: TGTGCCACCAGCAGAGCTAGCGGCGTCTCCTACGAGCAGTACTTC. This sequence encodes CATSRASGVSYEQYF. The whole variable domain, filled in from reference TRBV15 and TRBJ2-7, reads DAMVIQNPRYQVTQFGKPVTLSCSQTLNHNVMYWYQQKSSQAPKLLFHYYDKDFNNEADTPDNFQSRRPNTSFCFLDIRSPGLGDTAMYLCATSRASGVSYEQYFGPGTRLTVT.

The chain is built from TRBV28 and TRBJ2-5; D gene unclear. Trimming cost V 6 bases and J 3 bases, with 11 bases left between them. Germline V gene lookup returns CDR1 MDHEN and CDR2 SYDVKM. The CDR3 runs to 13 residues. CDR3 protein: CASSSGPEETQYF. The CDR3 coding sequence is TGTGCCAGCAGCAGTGGACCTGAAGAGACCCAGTACTTC.

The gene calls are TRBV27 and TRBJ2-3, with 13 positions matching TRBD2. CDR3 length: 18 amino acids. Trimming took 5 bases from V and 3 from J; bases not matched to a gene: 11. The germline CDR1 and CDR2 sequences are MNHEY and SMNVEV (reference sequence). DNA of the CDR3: TGTGCCAGCAGTCAACCCGGGACTAGCGGGAAGAGGACAGATACGCAGTATTTT. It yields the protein CASSQPGTSGKRTDTQYF.

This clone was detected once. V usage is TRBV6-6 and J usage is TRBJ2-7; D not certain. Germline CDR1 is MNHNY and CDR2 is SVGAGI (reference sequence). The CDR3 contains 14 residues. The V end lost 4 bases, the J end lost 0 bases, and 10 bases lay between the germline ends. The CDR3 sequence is CASSSQLSSYEQYF. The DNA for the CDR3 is TGTGCCAGCAGTTCCCAACTCAGCTCCTACGAGCAGTACTTC.

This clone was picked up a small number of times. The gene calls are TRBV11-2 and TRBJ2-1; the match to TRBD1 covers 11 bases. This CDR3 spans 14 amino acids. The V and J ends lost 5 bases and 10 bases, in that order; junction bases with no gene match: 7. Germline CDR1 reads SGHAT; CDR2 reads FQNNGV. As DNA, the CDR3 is TGTGCCAGCAGCGTCGGACAGGGGGCCCGCGAGCAGTTCTTC. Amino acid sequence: CASSVGQGAREQFF.

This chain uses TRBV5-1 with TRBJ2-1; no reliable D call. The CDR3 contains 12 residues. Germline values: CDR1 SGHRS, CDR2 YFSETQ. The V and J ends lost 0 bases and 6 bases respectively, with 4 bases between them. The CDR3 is CASSLVSNEQFF. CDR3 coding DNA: TGCGCCAGCAGCTTGGTAAGCAATGAGCAGTTCTTC.

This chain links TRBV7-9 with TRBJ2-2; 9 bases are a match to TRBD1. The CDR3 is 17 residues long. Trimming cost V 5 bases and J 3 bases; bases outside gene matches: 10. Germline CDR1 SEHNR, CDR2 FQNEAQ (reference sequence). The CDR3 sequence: CASSPRSGTGHTGELFF. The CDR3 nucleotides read TGTGCCAGCAGCCCCCGGTCCGGGACAGGGCACACCGGGGAGCTGTTTTTT.

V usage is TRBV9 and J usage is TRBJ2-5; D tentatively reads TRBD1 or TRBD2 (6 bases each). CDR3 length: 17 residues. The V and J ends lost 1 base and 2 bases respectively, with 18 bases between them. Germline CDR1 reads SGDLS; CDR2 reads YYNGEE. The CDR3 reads CASSVTGAPGGQETQYF. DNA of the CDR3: TGTGCCAGCAGCGTAACGGGGGCGCCGGGCGGGCAAGAGACCCAGTACTTC.

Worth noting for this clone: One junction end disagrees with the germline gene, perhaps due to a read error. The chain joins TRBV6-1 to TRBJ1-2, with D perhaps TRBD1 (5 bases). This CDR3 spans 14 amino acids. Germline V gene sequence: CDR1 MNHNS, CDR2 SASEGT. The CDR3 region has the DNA TGTGCCAGCAGTGGACCCTATTTTGACAGTAATTCCCTCTTC. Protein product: CASSGPYFDSNSLF.

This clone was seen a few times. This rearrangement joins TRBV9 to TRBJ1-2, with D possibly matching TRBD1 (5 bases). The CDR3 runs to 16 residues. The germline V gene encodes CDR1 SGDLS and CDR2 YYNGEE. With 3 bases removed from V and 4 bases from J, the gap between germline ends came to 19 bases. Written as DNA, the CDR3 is TGTGCCAGCAGCGCCCAGATAGCAGGGCTCAGCTATGGCTACACCTTC. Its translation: CASSAQIAGLSYGYTF.

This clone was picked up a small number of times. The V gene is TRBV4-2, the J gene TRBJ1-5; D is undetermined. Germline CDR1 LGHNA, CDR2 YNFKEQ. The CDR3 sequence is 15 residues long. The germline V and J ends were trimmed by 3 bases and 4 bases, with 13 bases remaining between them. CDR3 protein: CASSQGATENQPQHF. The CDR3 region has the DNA TGTGCCAGCAGCCAGGGTGCTACCGAAAATCAGCCCCAGCATTTT.

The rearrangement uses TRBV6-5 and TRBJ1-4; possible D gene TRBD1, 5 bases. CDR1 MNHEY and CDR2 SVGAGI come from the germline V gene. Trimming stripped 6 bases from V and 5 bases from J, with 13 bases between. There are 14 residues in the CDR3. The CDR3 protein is CASRPGTSNEKLFF. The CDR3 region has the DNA TGTGCCAGCAGACCCGGGACCTCAAATGAAAAACTGTTTTTT.

The CDR3 loop reads CATARGGRLGSYEQYF. The DNA of the CDR3 is TGTGCCACCGCTCGTGGTGGGAGACTAGGTAGTTACGAGCAGTACTTC. V gene TRBV28 combines with J gene TRBJ2-7; the D gene is possibly TRBD2 (6 bases). V was clipped by 10 bases and J by 4 bases, with 26 bases between them. The CDR3 sequence is 16 residues long. The germline V gene encodes CDR1 MDHEN and CDR2 SYDVKM.

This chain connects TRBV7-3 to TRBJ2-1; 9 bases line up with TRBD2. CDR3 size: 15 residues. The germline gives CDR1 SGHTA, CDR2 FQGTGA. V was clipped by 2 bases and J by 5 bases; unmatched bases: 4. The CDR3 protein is CASSLWLAGDNEQFF. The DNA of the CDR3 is TGTGCCAGCAGCTTATGGTTAGCGGGAGACAATGAGCAGTTCTTC.

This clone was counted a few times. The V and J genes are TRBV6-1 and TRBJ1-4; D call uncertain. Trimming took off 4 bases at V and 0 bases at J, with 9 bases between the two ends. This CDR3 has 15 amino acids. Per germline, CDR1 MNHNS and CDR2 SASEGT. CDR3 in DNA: TGTGCCAGCAGTGGCCGGCTTGCAACTAATGAAAAACTGTTTTTT. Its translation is CASSGRLATNEKLFF.

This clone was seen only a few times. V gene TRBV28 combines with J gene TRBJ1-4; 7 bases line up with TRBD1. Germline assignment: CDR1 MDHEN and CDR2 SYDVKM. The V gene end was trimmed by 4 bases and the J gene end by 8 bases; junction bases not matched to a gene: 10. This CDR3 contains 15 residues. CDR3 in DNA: TGTGCCAGCAGTTCCCCCCGACAGGGAAGGGAAAAACTGTTTTTT. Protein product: CASSSPRQGREKLFF.